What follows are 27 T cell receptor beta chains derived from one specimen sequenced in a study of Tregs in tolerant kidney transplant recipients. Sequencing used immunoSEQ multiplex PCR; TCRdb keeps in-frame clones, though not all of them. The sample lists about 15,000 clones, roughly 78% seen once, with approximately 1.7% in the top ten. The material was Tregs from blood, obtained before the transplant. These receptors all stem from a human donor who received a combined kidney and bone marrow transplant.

CDR3 bases: TGTGCCAGCAGCGATCGACAACAGGGGGCTCCCTATGGCTACACCTTC. It is translated as CASSDRQQGAPYGYTF. This chain links TRBV5-4 with TRBJ1-2, with TRBD1 matching over 9 bases. Germline CDR1 SGHNT, CDR2 YYREEE (reference sequence). The ends lost 4 bases at V and 4 bases at J; junction bases unmatched: 11. This CDR3 region has 16 residues.

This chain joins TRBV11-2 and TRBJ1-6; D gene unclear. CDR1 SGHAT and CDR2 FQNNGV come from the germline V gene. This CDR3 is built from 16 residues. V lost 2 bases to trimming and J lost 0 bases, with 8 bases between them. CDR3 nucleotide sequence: TGTGCCAGCAGCTTATCGGGGAGCTCCTATAATTCACCCCTCCACTTT. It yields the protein CASSLSGSSYNSPLHF.

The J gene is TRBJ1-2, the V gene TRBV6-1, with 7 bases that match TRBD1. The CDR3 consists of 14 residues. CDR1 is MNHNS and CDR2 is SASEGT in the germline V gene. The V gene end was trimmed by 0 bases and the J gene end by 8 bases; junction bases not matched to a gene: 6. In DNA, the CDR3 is TGTGCCAGCAGTGAAGCTGAGGGGGCGCGCGGCTACACCTTC. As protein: CASSEAEGARGYTF.

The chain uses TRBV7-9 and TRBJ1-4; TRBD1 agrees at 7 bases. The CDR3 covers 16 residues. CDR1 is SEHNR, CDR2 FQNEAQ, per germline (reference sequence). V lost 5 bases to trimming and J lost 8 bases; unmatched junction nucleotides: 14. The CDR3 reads CASSQGGGGVGEKLFF. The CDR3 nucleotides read TGTGCCAGCAGCCAAGGTGGAGGGGGCGTTGGGGAAAAACTGTTTTTT. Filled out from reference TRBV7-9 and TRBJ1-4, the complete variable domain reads DTGVSQNPRHKITKRGQNVTFRCDPISEHNRLYWYRQTLGQGPEFLTYFQNEAQLEKSRLLSDRFSAERPKGSFSTLEIQRTEQGDSAMYLCASSQGGGGVGEKLFFGSGTQLSVL.

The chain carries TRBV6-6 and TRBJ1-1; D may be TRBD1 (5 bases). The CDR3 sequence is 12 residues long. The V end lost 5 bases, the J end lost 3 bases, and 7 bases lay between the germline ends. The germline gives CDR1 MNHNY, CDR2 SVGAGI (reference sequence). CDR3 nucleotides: TGTGCCAGCAGTACAGGAGACACTGAAGCTTTCTTT. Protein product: CASSTGDTEAFF.

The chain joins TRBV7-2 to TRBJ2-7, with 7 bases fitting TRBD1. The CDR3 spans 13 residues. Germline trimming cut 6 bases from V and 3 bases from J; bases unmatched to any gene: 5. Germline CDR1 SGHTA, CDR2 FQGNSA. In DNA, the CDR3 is TGTGCCAGCAGTTCCAGGGGGAGCTACGAGCAGTACTTC. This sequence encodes CASSSRGSYEQYF.

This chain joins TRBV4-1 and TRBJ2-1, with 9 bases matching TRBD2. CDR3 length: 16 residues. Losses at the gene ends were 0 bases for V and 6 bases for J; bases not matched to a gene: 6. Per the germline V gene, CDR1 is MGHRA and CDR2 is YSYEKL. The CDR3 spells CASSQEGRGRANEQFF. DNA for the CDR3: TGCGCCAGCAGCCAAGAAGGGCGCGGGAGGGCCAATGAGCAGTTCTTC.

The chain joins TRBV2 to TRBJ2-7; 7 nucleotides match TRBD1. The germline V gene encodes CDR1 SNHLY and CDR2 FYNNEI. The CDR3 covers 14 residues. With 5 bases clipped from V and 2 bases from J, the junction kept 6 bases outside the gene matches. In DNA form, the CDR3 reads TGTGCCAGCAGTCGACAGGGAACCACCTACGAGCAGTACTTC. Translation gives CASSRQGTTYEQYF.

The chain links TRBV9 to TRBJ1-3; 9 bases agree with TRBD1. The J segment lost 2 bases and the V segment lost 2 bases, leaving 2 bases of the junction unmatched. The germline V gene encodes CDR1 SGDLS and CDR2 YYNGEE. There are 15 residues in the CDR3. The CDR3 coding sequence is TGTGCCAGCAGCGTGGGACAGGGCGCTGGAAACACCATATATTTT. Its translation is CASSVGQGAGNTIYF.

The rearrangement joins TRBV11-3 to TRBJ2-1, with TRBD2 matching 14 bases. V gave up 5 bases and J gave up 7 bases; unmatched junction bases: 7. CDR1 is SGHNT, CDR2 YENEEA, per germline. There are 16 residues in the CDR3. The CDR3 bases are TGTGCCAGCAGCCCGGGGACTAGCGGGGGCAAGAATGAGCAGTTCTTC. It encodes CASSPGTSGGKNEQFF.

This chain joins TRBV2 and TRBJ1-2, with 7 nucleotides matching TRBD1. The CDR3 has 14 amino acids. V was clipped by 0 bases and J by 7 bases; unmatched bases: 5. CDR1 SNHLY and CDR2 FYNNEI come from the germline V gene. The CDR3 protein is CASSEAGTGAGYTF. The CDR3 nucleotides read TGTGCCAGCAGTGAAGCGGGAACAGGGGCTGGCTACACCTTC.

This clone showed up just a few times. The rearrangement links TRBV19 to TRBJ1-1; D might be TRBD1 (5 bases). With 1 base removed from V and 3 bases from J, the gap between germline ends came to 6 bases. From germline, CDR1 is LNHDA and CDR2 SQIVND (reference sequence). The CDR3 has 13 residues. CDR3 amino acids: CASSIAGDTEAFF. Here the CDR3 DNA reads TGTGCCAGTAGTATAGCGGGGGACACTGAAGCTTTCTTT.

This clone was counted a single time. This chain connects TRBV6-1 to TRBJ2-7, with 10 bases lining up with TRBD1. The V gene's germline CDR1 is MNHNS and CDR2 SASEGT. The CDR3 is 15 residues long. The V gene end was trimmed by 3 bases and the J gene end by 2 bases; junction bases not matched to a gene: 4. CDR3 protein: CASSDGTGAAYEQYF. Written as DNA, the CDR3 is TGTGCCAGCAGTGATGGGACAGGGGCTGCCTACGAGCAGTACTTC.

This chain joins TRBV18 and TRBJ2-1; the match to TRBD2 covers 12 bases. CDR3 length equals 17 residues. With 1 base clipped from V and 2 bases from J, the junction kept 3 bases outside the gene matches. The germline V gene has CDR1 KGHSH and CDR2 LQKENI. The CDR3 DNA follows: TGTGCCAGCTCACCACGGGGGACTAGCGGGCCCTACAATGAGCAGTTCTTC. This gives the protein CASSPRGTSGPYNEQFF.

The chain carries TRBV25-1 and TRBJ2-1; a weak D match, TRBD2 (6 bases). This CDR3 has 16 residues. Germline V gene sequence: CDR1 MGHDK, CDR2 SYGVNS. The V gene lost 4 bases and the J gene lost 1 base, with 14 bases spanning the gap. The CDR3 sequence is CASSGPGLKSYNEQFF. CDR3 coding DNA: TGTGCCAGCAGTGGCCCGGGACTTAAGTCCTACAATGAGCAGTTCTTC.

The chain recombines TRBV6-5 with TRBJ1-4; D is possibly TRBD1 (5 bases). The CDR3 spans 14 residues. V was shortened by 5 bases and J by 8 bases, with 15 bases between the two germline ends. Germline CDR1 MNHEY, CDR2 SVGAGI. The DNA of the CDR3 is TGTGCCAGCAGTAGGGCAGGGCATCGAGAAAAACTGTTTTTT. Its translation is CASSRAGHREKLFF.

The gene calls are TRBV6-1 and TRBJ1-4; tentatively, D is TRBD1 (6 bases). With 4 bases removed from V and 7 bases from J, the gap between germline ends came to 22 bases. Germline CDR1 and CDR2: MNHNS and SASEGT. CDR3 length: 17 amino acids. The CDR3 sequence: CASSVQGTGPIGEKLFF. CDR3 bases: TGTGCCAGCAGTGTTCAGGGGACGGGCCCGATCGGTGAAAAACTGTTTTTT.

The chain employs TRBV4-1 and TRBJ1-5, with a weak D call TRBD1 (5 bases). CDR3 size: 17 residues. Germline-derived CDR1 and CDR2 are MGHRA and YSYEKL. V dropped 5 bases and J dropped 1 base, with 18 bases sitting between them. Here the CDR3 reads CASSVHTGARSNQPQHF. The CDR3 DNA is TGCGCCAGCAGCGTCCACACAGGTGCCCGGAGCAATCAGCCCCAGCATTTT.

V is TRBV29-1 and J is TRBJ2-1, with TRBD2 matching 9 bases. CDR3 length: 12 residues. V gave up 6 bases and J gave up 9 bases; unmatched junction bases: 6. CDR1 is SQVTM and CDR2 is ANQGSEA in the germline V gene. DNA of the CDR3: TGCAGCGTCGCTAGCGGGACGGGTGAGCAGTTCTTC. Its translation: CSVASGTGEQFF.

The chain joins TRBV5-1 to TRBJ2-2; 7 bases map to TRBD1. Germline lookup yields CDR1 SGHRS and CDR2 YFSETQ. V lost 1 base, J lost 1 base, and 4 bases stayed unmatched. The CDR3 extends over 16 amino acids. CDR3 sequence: CASSLRGGRNTGELFF. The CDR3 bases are TGCGCCAGCAGCTTGAGAGGGGGCCGGAACACCGGGGAGCTGTTTTTT.

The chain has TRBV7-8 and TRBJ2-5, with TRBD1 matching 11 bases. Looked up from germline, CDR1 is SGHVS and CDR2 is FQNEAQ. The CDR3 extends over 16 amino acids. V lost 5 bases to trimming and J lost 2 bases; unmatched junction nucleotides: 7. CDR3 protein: CASSRPGTGGQETQYF. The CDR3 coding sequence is TGTGCCAGCAGCCGGCCCGGGACAGGGGGTCAAGAGACCCAGTACTTC.

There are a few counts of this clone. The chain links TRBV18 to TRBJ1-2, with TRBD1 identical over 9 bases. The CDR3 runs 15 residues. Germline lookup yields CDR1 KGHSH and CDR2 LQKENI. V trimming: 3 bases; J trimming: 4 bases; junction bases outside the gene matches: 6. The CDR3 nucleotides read TGTGCCAGCTCACCCCCGGGACAGGGTACCTATGGCTACACCTTC. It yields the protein CASSPPGQGTYGYTF.

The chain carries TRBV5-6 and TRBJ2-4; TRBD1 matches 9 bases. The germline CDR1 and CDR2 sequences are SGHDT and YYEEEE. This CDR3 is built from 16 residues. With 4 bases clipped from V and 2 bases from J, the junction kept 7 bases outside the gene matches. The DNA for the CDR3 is TGTGCCAGCAGCCAGGACAGGGGTAGGACCAAAAACATTCAGTACTTC. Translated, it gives CASSQDRGRTKNIQYF.

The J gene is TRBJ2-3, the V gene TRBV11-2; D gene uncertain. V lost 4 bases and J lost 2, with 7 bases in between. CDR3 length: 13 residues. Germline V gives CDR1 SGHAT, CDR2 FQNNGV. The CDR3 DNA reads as TGTGCCAGCAGCTCGAGAGCCACAGATACGCAGTATTTT. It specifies CASSSRATDTQYF.

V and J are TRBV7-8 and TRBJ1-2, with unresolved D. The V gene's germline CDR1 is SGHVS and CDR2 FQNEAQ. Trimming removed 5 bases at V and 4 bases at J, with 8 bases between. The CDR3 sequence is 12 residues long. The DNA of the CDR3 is TGTGCCAGCAGCAAAGACACCTATGGCTACACCTTC. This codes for CASSKDTYGYTF.

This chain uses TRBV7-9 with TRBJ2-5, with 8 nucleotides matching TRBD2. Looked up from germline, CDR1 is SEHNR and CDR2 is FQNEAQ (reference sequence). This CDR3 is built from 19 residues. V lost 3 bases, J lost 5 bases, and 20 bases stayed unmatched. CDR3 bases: TGTGCCAGCAGCTTCGTCGGCCTGGGACTAGAGGGTTTTAGGGAGACCCAGTACTTC. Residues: CASSFVGLGLEGFRETQYF.

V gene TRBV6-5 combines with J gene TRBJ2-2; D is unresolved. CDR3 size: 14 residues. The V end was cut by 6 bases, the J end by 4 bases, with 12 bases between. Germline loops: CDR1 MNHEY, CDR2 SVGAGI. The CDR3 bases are TGTGCCAGCAGGAAACCAACCAGCACCGGGGAGCTGTTTTTT. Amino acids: CASRKPTSTGELFF.